Below, 8 T cell receptor beta chains from the same sample are listed, as sequenced in a study of cytomegalovirus exposure and HLA in healthy donors. This table comes from immunoSEQ multiplex PCR, and its TCRdb copy is limited to in-frame clones, with some not included. The sample yields approximately 270,000 clones, around 90% seen once. Sequencing input: PBMCs. Receptors originate from a woman between 18 and 29 years old in good health and CMV-seronegative.

The V call is TRBV7-7, the J call TRBJ2-1, with 13 bases matching TRBD2. The V and J ends lost 5 bases and 4 bases, in that order; junction bases with no gene match: 11. This CDR3 spans 18 amino acids. Germline lookup yields CDR1 SSHAT and CDR2 FNYEAQ (reference sequence). DNA of the CDR3: TGTGCCAGCAGCCCTGGACTAGCGGGGGCCCGGGGTTACAATGAGCAGTTCTTC. Its translation: CASSPGLAGARGYNEQFF.

With respect to this clone: The CDR3 carries no conserved terminal phenylalanine or tryptophan, so it likely arises from a read error. It is unclear where the CDR3 begins or ends on the DNA, so no DNA is shown, and the CDR3 is as TCRdb lists it. The chain uses TRBV7-9 and TRBJ2-3; the table's TRBD1 call for D was not verified on the DNA. Germline V gene lookup returns CDR1 SEHNR and CDR2 FQNEAQ (reference sequence). Ends included, the CDR3 has 11 residues. CDR3 loop: CASSLTGTVTL.

This clone was detected a few times. The chain links TRBV5-1 to TRBJ1-6; maybe TRBD1 (5 bases). Trimming cost V 1 base and J 7 bases, with 12 bases left between them. Germline V gene sequence: CDR1 SGHRS, CDR2 YFSETQ. This CDR3 region has 15 residues. The DNA of the CDR3 is TGCGCCAGCAGCTTGATGGGGGGAATGAATTCACCCCTCCACTTT. Its translation: CASSLMGGMNSPLHF.

The chain links TRBV6-1 to TRBJ2-1, with D maybe TRBD2 (7 bases). V shed 3 bases and J shed 0 bases, with 9 bases lying between them. From germline, CDR1 is MNHNS and CDR2 SASEGT. The CDR3 runs to 15 residues. The CDR3: CASSDAGASYNEQFF. CDR3 bases: TGTGCCAGCAGTGATGCGGGGGCCTCCTACAATGAGCAGTTCTTC.

The V call is TRBV11-1, the J call TRBJ1-1, with D perhaps matching TRBD1 (6 bases). The CDR3 totals 15 residues. Germline loops: CDR1 SGHAT, CDR2 FQDESV (reference sequence). V was pared by 5 bases and J by 0 bases, with 13 bases between. In nucleotides, the CDR3 is TGTGCCAGCAGCATGCGTCCAGGGGTGAACACTGAAGCTTTCTTT. Its translation is CASSMRPGVNTEAFF.

The genes are TRBV21-1 and TRBJ2-5; the table's D call, TRBD1, has no DNA check behind it. TRBV21-1 is flagged as a pseudogene. The CDR3 extends over 16 amino acids. The CDR3 is CASSSWTGYGGETQYF. The CDR3 DNA sequence: TGTGCCAGCAGCAGTTGGACAGGGTACGGCGGAGAGACCCAGTACTTC.

V gene TRBV5-4 combines with J gene TRBJ1-4, with 9 bases matching TRBD1. J was trimmed by 8 bases and V by 3 bases; bases with no gene match: 14. The germline CDR1 and CDR2 sequences are SGHNT and YYREEE (reference sequence). The CDR3 spans 17 residues. The CDR3: CASSSGGQGGIKEKLFF. The CDR3 DNA follows: TGTGCCAGCAGCTCGGGGGGACAGGGTGGGATAAAAGAAAAACTGTTTTTT.

About this clone: This CDR3 is also generated by other DNA sequences in the sample. This chain links TRBV7-9 with TRBJ1-1, with 7 bases identical to TRBD1. CDR3 length: 13 amino acids. Germline CDR1 SEHNR, CDR2 FQNEAQ (reference sequence). J lost 3 bases, V lost 2 bases, and 0 bases had no gene match. CDR3 coding DNA: TGTGCCAGCAGCTTAACAGGGGACACTGAAGCTTTCTTT. Translation: CASSLTGDTEAFF.